The clone carrying this T cell receptor beta chain was recorded a few times. Its antigen is still unknown. A single record per CDR3 protein comes from TCRdb applying MiXCR to the 5' RACE reads. The sample lists roughly 500,000 distinct CDR3 sequences; roughly 20% were seen once. This entry comes from a study of T-cell memory formation after mild COVID-19. CDR1 is SGHNT and CDR2 is YENEEA in the germline V gene. This CDR3 region has 15 residues. V lost 5 bases, J lost 3 bases, and 17 bases lay in between. Study-level points and caveats: Contracting clones, day 15 to 85, had balanced CD4/CD8, and later expanders favored CD4+.

This clonotype was sampled from an adult woman who had mild COVID-19 (a few samples of this study predate the infection). Cell type and time point are not known. The chain links TRBV11-3 to TRBJ2-7, with D possibly being TRBD1 (6 bases). The sequencing sample was made of PBMCs or a T cell subset sorted from them (not recorded which). The CDR3 sequence: CASSPAGGEYYEQYF. CDR3 bases: TGTGCCAGCAGCCCCGCTGGGGGCGAATACTACGAGCAGTACTTC.